This TCR beta chain comes out of a study of preoperative IRX-2 immunotherapy in early breast cancer. Using immunoSEQ multiplex PCR, the repertoire was profiled, and TCRdb retains in-frame clones only, with some absent. The table lists about 98,000 clones, 80% to 90% of them singletons. Treatment in this sample: preoperative locoregional IRX-2 cytokine immunotherapy. Samples came from a phase Ib trial of preoperative locoregional IRX-2 cytokine immunotherapy. V lost 6 bases to trimming and J lost 4 bases, with 12 bases between them. The CDR3 totals 13 residues. Per the germline V gene, CDR1 is MNHGY and CDR2 is SAAAGT.

Sequenced here: tumor tissue, sampled after IRX-2 immunotherapy. This receptor was obtained from a human donor with breast cancer. V usage is TRBV6-8 and J usage is TRBJ1-1, with D unclear. CDR3 bases: TGTGCCAGCAGGGATTTCCTGGTCACTGAAGCTTTCTTT. Translation: CASRDFLVTEAFF.